This T cell receptor (beta chain) was documented in a study of cytomegalovirus exposure and HLA in healthy donors. Study at large: Earlier work reported approximately 110 million unique TCR beta sequences from approximately 180 million T cells.

The CDR3 consists of 15 residues. The junction had 7 bases not matched to a gene; V was cut back by 6 bases and J by 4 bases. Looked up from germline, CDR1 is MNHEY and CDR2 is SVGAGI. Broader study findings: With later analysis, a missense DCLRE1C variant became linked to TCR beta V- and J-gene trimming. Sequencing depth across donors, presence/absence analyses assumed, was roughly uniform. The investigators catalogued 164 TCR beta chains as cytomegalovirus-associated.

Remarks on this clone: Its specificity is unknown.

The PCR had 60 Vbeta and 13 Jbeta primers. TCRdb's copy holds only in-frame clones and misses some; the assay was immunoSEQ multiplex PCR. The sample has over 150,000 clones; 60% to 85% are singletons. The V and J genes are TRBV6-5 and TRBJ2-2; 8 bases agree with TRBD1. The TCR originated in a woman aged 40 to 55 in good health and CMV-seronegative. Sequencing was carried out using PBMCs. The CDR3 coding sequence is TGTGCCAGCAGGCCCCAGGGGGCAACCACCGGGGAGCTGTTTTTT. Its protein is CASRPQGATTGELFF.